Listed here are 8 T cell receptor beta chains from one sample, sequenced in a study of blood T cells in healthy people across ages. Then a second PCR, running about 7 to 11 cycles, was carried out with a sample-barcoded 5' primer and a J-beta primer mix. TCRdb reanalysed the 5' RACE reads using MiXCR and keeps one entry per CDR3 protein. This sample has hundreds of thousands of distinct CDR3 sequences; approximately 52% occur once, and the top ten carry roughly 13%. Sequences were obtained from blood. The source of these receptors is a woman older than 75 in good health.

This clonotype was found a few times. The CDR3 sequence is CSATSGRAQGEQYF. CDR3 DNA sequence: TGCAGTGCTACCAGCGGGAGGGCCCAGGGCGAGCAGTACTTC. This rearrangement joins TRBV20-1 to TRBJ2-7, with TRBD2 matching 10 bases. The V gene's germline CDR1 is DFQATT and CDR2 SNEGSKA (reference sequence). This CDR3 has 14 amino acids. The V gene end was trimmed by 4 bases and the J gene end by 6 bases; junction bases not matched to a gene: 9.

The chain recombines TRBV11-2 with TRBJ2-5, with TRBD2 matching 13 bases. With 1 base clipped from V and 4 bases from J, the junction kept 3 bases outside the gene matches. Germline assignment: CDR1 SGHAT and CDR2 FQNNGV. CDR3 size: 16 residues. The CDR3 region is CASSLGTSGSRETQYF. Here the CDR3 DNA reads TGTGCCAGCAGCTTAGGGACTAGCGGGAGTAGAGAGACCCAGTACTTC.

Many counts were recorded for this clonotype. This chain uses TRBV6-2 or TRBV6-3 with TRBJ2-1; unclear D gene. The ends were cut back, 5 bases at V and 4 bases at J, with 6 bases in the middle. Germline CDR1 is MNHEY and CDR2 is SVGEGT. The CDR3 contains 12 residues. In DNA form, the CDR3 reads TGTGCCAGCAGTCAGAATTACAATGAGCAGTTCTTC. Translating gives CASSQNYNEQFF.

The chain links TRBV2 to TRBJ2-5; D not resolved. CDR1 SNHLY and CDR2 FYNNEI come from the germline V gene. The CDR3 runs 12 residues. The germline V and J ends were trimmed by 7 bases and 2 bases, with 8 bases remaining between them. The CDR3 region is CASKGYQETQYF. The CDR3 nucleotides read TGTGCCAGCAAGGGATATCAAGAGACCCAGTACTTC.

The rearrangement links TRBV9 to TRBJ2-3; D not certain. V shed 3 bases and J shed 6 bases, with 11 bases lying between them. The CDR3 is made up of 13 amino acids. Per the germline V gene, CDR1 is SGDLS and CDR2 is YYNGEE. The DNA for the CDR3 is TGTGCCAGCAGCGCAGTAGCAGTGGATACGCAGTATTTT. Translated, it gives CASSAVAVDTQYF.

In its sample, this clonotype was seen once. The chain is built from TRBV20-1 and TRBJ2-1; 9 bases match TRBD2. V gave up 1 base and J gave up 8 bases; unmatched junction bases: 6. This CDR3 comprises 14 residues. Germline lookup yields CDR1 DFQATT and CDR2 SNEGSKA (reference sequence). The CDR3, as DNA: TGCAGTGCTAGAGTTGCAGCGGGGGGCTATGAGCAGTTCTTC. It translates to CSARVAAGGYEQFF.

Turning to this clonotype: A read error may be the cause here, since a much bigger clone is one base away. The V and J genes are TRBV7-2 and TRBJ2-5; tentatively, D is TRBD1 or TRBD2 (5 bases each). Germline V lookup: CDR1 SGHTA, CDR2 FQGNSA. The CDR3 spans 18 residues. V was trimmed by 4 bases and J by 2 bases, leaving 23 bases between them. Written as DNA, the CDR3 is TGTGCCAGCAGCTCTGCACAGATCTCTCAATGGGGGCAAGAGACCCAGTACTTC. This encodes CASSSAQISQWGQETQYF.

The J gene is TRBJ1-6, the V gene TRBV28; D not resolved. CDR1 and CDR2 from the germline V gene are MDHEN and SYDVKM. The CDR3 totals 13 residues. The V and J ends lost 2 bases and 14 bases respectively, with 13 bases between them. The CDR3 loop reads CASSLPYGGTLHF. CDR3 nucleotides: TGTGCCAGCAGTTTACCCTATGGAGGAACCCTCCACTTT.